Each of the 17 T cell receptor beta chains below was sequenced from the same sample in a study of CD8+CD57+ T cells in acquired aplastic anemia. Genomic DNA acted as the template from which TCR beta VDJ combination and CDR3 sequence profiling were carried out. TCRdb fed the reads into MiXCR, producing one record per CDR3 protein. The sample has about 170,000 distinct CDR3 sequences; 55% to 80% are singletons. Sequenced input: sorted CD4+, CD8+, or CD8+CD57+ T cells (not recorded which) from PBMCs. These receptors originate from a human donor in good health.

In regard to this clonotype: The missing conserved phenylalanine or tryptophan at the end of this CDR3 makes a read error likely. The chain carries TRBV7-2 and TRBJ1-1; possibly TRBD1 for D (5 bases). Trimming shortened V by 5 bases and J by 7 bases, and 23 bases separated the two germline ends. The CDR3 spans 16 residues. The germline gives CDR1 SGHTA, CDR2 FQGNSA. CDR3 coding DNA: TGTGCCAGCAGCCCAGTGAGGGGTCCTCGTTCTGGTGAAGCTTTCCTT. Protein: CASSPVRGPRSGEAFL.

The chain recombines TRBV7-9 with TRBJ1-5; TRBD1 matches at 10 bases. Trimming cost V 5 bases and J 7 bases; bases outside gene matches: 8. Per the germline V gene, CDR1 is SEHNR and CDR2 is FQNEAQ (reference sequence). The CDR3 has 15 amino acids. CDR3 loop: CASSPGQGVGQPQHF. The CDR3 bases are TGTGCCAGCAGCCCAGGACAGGGGGTGGGGCAGCCCCAGCATTTT.

For this clonotype: Germline is not matched at one junction end, which may reflect a read error. The V gene is TRBV7-9, the J gene TRBJ1-3; D is unclear. The germline CDR1 and CDR2 sequences are SEHNR and FQNEAQ (reference sequence). The CDR3 covers 14 residues. Written as DNA, the CDR3 is TGTGCCAGCAGCTTCAGCAGCTCTGGAAACACCATATACTTT. Its translation is CASSFSSSGNTIYF.

The V and J genes are TRBV15 and TRBJ2-1; 7 bases line up with TRBD2. Germline V gene lookup returns CDR1 LNHNV and CDR2 YYDKDF (reference sequence). The V segment lost 5 bases and the J segment 0 bases; nucleotides outside the gene matches: 7. The CDR3 is 16 amino acids. CDR3 amino acids: CATSGRGGSSYNEQFF. The CDR3, as DNA: TGTGCCACCAGCGGGCGGGGCGGGAGCTCCTACAATGAGCAGTTCTTC.

The V gene is TRBV2, the J gene TRBJ2-7; 7 nucleotides agree with TRBD2. Germline CDR1 is SNHLY and CDR2 is FYNNEI. CDR3 size: 14 residues. Trimming cost V 3 bases and J 5 bases; bases outside gene matches: 7. The chain's CDR3 is CASSEELAANEQYF. The CDR3 DNA reads TGTGCCAGCAGTGAGGAGCTAGCGGCGAACGAGCAGTACTTC.

About this clonotype itself: At one boundary the junction diverges from the germline segment, which might be a read error. The chain has TRBV29-1 and TRBJ1-1; D not certain. Germline CDR1 SQVTM, CDR2 ANQGSEA. This CDR3 spans 12 amino acids. CDR3 in DNA: TGCGGCGTTGGGGTCTCATACACTGAAGCTTTCTTT. Protein: CGVGVSYTEAFF.

This clonotype occurred a few times. The CDR3 region is CASSLGLARGVQYF. The CDR3 nucleotides are TGTGCCAGCAGCTTAGGACTAGCCCGGGGGGTGCAGTACTTC. The chain employs TRBV7-2 and TRBJ2-7, with 7 nucleotides matching TRBD2. The V segment lost 1 base and the J segment 9 bases; nucleotides outside the gene matches: 9. The CDR3 sequence is 14 residues long. Germline CDR1 SGHTA, CDR2 FQGNSA.

The chain is built from TRBV5-1 and TRBJ2-7; D is unclear. In germline, CDR1 is SGHRS, CDR2 YFSETQ. Trimming took 1 base from V and 7 from J, leaving 12 bases between them. The CDR3 totals 13 residues. The CDR3 protein is CASSLTVMREQYF. The CDR3 DNA reads TGCGCCAGCAGCTTGACGGTCATGCGAGAGCAGTACTTC.

The chain couples TRBV9 to TRBJ2-1, with a weak D call TRBD2 (5 bases). V gave up 0 bases and J gave up 7 bases, with 14 bases separating them. Germline V gives CDR1 SGDLS, CDR2 YYNGEE. The CDR3 is 15 amino acids. The CDR3 DNA reads TGTGCCAGCAGCGTAGGAGGGAGTCTGGGAAATGAGCAGTTCTTC. Protein sequence: CASSVGGSLGNEQFF. The full variable domain, its missing parts supplied by reference TRBV9 and TRBJ2-1, is DSGVTQTPKHLITATGQRVTLRCSPRSGDLSVYWYQQSLDQGLQFLIQYYNGEERAKGNILERFSAQQFPDLHSELNLSSLELGDSALYFCASSVGGSLGNEQFFGPGTRLTVL.

This chain connects TRBV9 to TRBJ2-7; D not certain. CDR3 length equals 15 residues. The V gene lost 0 bases and the J gene lost 2 bases, with 12 bases spanning the gap. The V gene's germline CDR1 is SGDLS and CDR2 YYNGEE. CDR3 sequence: CASSVGAGQAYEQYF. The CDR3 nucleotides read TGTGCCAGCAGCGTAGGGGCAGGCCAGGCCTACGAGCAGTACTTC.

V is TRBV10-3 and J is TRBJ1-5; TRBD1 matches 9 bases. V lost 10 bases and J lost 7; bases outside the gene matches: 8. The germline V gene encodes CDR1 ENHRY and CDR2 SYGVKD. CDR3 length: 13 amino acids. CDR3 coding DNA: TGTGCCAGTGGGACAGGGCCGCGCCAGCCCCAGCATTTT. It is translated as CASGTGPRQPQHF.

This clonotype was seen many times. The gene calls are TRBV10-2 and TRBJ2-7; TRBD2 agrees at 9 bases. The CDR3 loop spans 14 amino acids. V lost 8 bases and J lost 3; bases outside the gene matches: 8. Germline V CDR1 and CDR2: WSHSY, SAAADI. CDR3 sequence: CASAGTSSLYEQYF. For the CDR3, the DNA is TGCGCCAGCGCAGGGACTAGCTCGCTCTACGAGCAGTACTTC.

CDR3 bases: TGTGCCAGCAGCCTAACCGGGACTACCTACAATGAGCAGTTCTTC. Its translation is CASSLTGTTYNEQFF. The chain uses TRBV7-2 and TRBJ2-1; 7 nucleotides match TRBD2. The V gene end was trimmed by 5 bases and the J gene end by 2 bases; junction bases not matched to a gene: 6. The CDR3 contains 15 residues. The germline gives CDR1 SGHTA, CDR2 FQGNSA.

In this sample, this clonotype turned up a few times. The chain employs TRBV20-1 and TRBJ2-7; TRBD2 matches at 7 bases. The CDR3 is 14 residues long. CDR1 DFQATT and CDR2 SNEGSKA come from the germline V gene (reference sequence). V trimming: 3 bases; J trimming: 2 bases; junction bases outside the gene matches: 7. CDR3 DNA sequence: TGCAGTGCTAGGTGGGGCGGGGGAGCCTACGAGCAGTACTTC. Protein sequence: CSARWGGGAYEQYF.

This clonotype was seen a few times. This chain uses TRBV24-1 with TRBJ2-3, with a weak D call TRBD2 (6 bases). Germline V CDR1 and CDR2: KGHDR, SFDVKD. This CDR3 has 15 residues. Trimming stripped 5 bases from V and 2 bases from J, with 13 bases between. The CDR3 here is CATSAMSGSTDTQYF. In DNA form, the CDR3 reads TGTGCCACCAGTGCCATGAGCGGGTCCACAGATACGCAGTATTTT.

This sequence joins TRBV15 and TRBJ1-5, with unresolved D. V shed 3 bases and J shed 2 bases, with 17 bases lying between them. Per germline, CDR1 LNHNV and CDR2 YYDKDF (reference sequence). The CDR3 runs 17 residues. The CDR3 region has the DNA TGTGCCACCAGCAGCCCTCTGGAGCGGTATGGCAATCAGCCCCAGCATTTT. Its protein product is CATSSPLERYGNQPQHF.

The chain employs TRBV20-1 and TRBJ1-1; a weak D match, TRBD1 (5 bases). Between the trimmed V and J ends, which lost 0 bases and 11 bases, there was a span of 13 bases. Germline loops: CDR1 DFQATT, CDR2 SNEGSKA (reference sequence). This CDR3 spans 12 amino acids. This CDR3 is CSARDGHPTAFF. The CDR3 DNA is TGCAGTGCTAGAGACGGACACCCCACGGCTTTCTTT.